This T cell receptor beta chain was identified during a study of CD8 T cells in Susac syndrome (dated by TCRdb to about 2019). About the study as a whole: The study used repertoire sequencing to test whether antigen drove CD8+ T cell activation and differentiation in Susac syndrome. Clonality of the CD8+ T cell repertoire was compared between around 13 healthy donors, about 14 Susac syndrome patients and roughly 16 multiple sclerosis patients. Overall study results and their limits: The number of individuals in the TCR sequencing and HLA analysis was recognized as being relatively small.

Peripheral blood CD8+ and CD4+ T cells from healthy donors, Susac syndrome patients and multiple sclerosis patients were profiled by high-throughput TCR beta sequencing. The multiple sclerosis controls were treatment-naive patients whose relapsing-remitting disease, either stable or active, fulfilled the revised McDonald criteria. Bulk CD8+ and CD4+ T cells were purified by magnetic negative isolation, while CD8+ TEMRA cells were enriched using FACS. Blood was collected in EDTA tubes and processed within 24 hours, with PBMCs isolated through density gradient centrifugation. PBMCs intended for TCR sequencing were frozen in liquid nitrogen and were later thawed in a 37 degrees C water bath. Purity of sorted or isolated CD4+, CD8+ and CD8+ TEMRA cells was at least 90%. The CDR3 runs 11 amino acids, cysteine and phenylalanine included. CDR3 DNA only is kept here, 33 bases in frame from base 1. CDR1 and CDR2 (MNHNS, SASEGT) derive from the germline V gene. Cut back by 6 bases and 1 base, the V and J ends lie 4 bases apart.

RNA was extracted using the RNeasy kit, and roughly 0.5 to 1 ug of the RNA was reverse transcribed with random hexamers. The immunoSEQ multiplex PCR assay, which covers 54 Vbeta and 13 Jbeta segments, was used to amplify TCR beta CDR3 regions. PCR amplification bias was corrected by using a synthetic template baseline for primer optimization and computational correction. On the study's bioinformatics: Reads were assigned to V, D and J genes according to IMGT and analyzed in immunoSEQ Analyzer, with only productive sequences retained. To calculate clonality, Shannon entropy was normalized by log2 of the number of productive unique sequences and then subtracted from one. Public and private clones were assessed among the 100 most prevalent clones of each patient and control. Susac-specific clones were defined as absent from healthy and MS cohorts, some 1,000 published viral clones and other ImmuneACCESS disease sequences. The public reads were reprocessed in TCRdb via fastp at Q25 and MiXCR, keeping in-frame beta chains. Records with the same CDR3 protein are collapsed into one entry carrying the most frequent genes and DNA. These V and J calls originate from TCRdb's pipeline instead of the authors' own analysis. This sample gives about 73,000 distinct CDR3 sequences in total; over 85% of them show up just once. Jointly, the top ten make up around 0.4% of the sample.

Points on this clonotype: Its antigen target is currently unknown. No quality values exist for individual bases; no much larger clone is one base distant.

The sequence joins TRBV6-1 to TRBJ2-7, with the D gene call left open. The sequence was collected from a human donor with multiple sclerosis. The sequenced sample was CD8+ T cells from PBMCs. CDR3 reads: CASSGSYEQYF. The sequenced DNA is TGTGCCAGCAGCGGGTCCTACGAGCAGTACTTC.